This paragraph reports one TCR beta chain. Its antigen remains unidentified. The input lacks base qualities; no much larger clone sits a single base away. This entry is derived from a study of T-cell reconstitution after alpha-beta-depleted transplantation in children (dated by TCRdb to the mid-2010s). Regarding the research as a whole: Using TCR repertoire profiling, the study followed T-cell immune reconstitution in a quantitative way in children after TCRalphabeta/CD19-depleted allogeneic hematopoietic cell transplantation.

CDR1 and CDR2 were assigned from the germline V gene as SGHAT and FQNNGV. The CDR3 measures 18 amino acids from cysteine to phenylalanine. Just CDR3 DNA is preserved here, 54 bases in frame from base 1. At the junction V is shortened by 5 bases and J by 1 base; bases outside the gene matches: 6. What the study reported, not specific to this receptor: Hyperexpanded clone frequencies declined over subsequent months; after one year, T-cell counts and TCRbeta diversity were mostly attributed to newly produced T cells. The high TCRbeta diversity at day 60 in some patients was ascribed to recipient T cells and intrathymic progenitors that had survived conditioning. Apparently early alphabetaT-cell count recovery about two months after transplant reportedly relied on only several hundred rapidly expanded clones derived from non-depleted graft cells.

Library creation used PCR. The data were produced on an Illumina HiSeq 2500. TCR libraries were prepared with molecular barcoding, using unique molecular identifiers to normalize TCRbeta repertoire quantification. In TCRdb, the public reads were trimmed at Q25 with fastp and aligned with MiXCR, with productive beta chains retained. Entries that share a CDR3 protein sequence are merged under the most common genes and DNA. Present in this sample are about 300,000 distinct CDR3 sequences, 6.5% to 9% of which were seen just once. Approximately 9.6% of the sample rests with the top ten. The sample's treatment or condition label, in plain terms: allogeneic hematopoietic cell transplantation with graft depleted of TCRalphabeta T cells and CD19 B cells. TCRalphabeta/CD19-depleted allogeneic hematopoietic cell grafts were given to the transplant recipients, all of whom were children.

This TCR came from a female patient between 2 and 15 years old who had a stem cell transplant for Fanconi anemia, so the T cells may come from the graft donor. Source: peripheral blood, taken 360 days after TCRalphabeta/CD19-depleted stem cell transplant. The sequence links TRBV11-2 to TRBJ2-3; 16 nucleotides in the junction match TRBD2. Here is the DNA: TGTGCCAGCAGCACGGGACTAGCGGGGGGGCCGGGCACAGATACGCAGTATTTT. This gives the protein CASSTGLAGGPGTDTQYF.